This T cell receptor (beta chain) came from a study of patients and donors after allogeneic stem cell transplantation. MiXCR was run by TCRdb on the RT-PCR reads, yielding one entry per CDR3 protein. The data contain roughly 880,000 distinct CDR3 sequences, roughly 18% of them singletons. Germline loops: CDR1 LGHNA, CDR2 YSLEER. V lost 0 bases and J 3 bases, leaving 6 bases between the germline ends. This CDR3 comprises 13 residues. Sequencing input: blood, either unsorted or a sorted T cell fraction (not recorded which). The clonotype was recovered from a human donor who was either an allogeneic HSCT recipient or a stem cell or donor lymphocyte infusion donor (not recorded which). It is not recorded whose cells these are; they may come from a transplant donor. The J gene is TRBJ2-7, the V gene TRBV4-3; D unresolved. The CDR3 DNA reads as TGCGCCAGCAGCCAAGACTATGACTACGAGCAGTACTTC. Amino acids: CASSQDYDYEQYF.